What follows are 2 T cell receptor beta chains derived from one specimen sequenced in a study of cytomegalovirus exposure and HLA in healthy donors. The PCR made use of 60 Vbeta and 13 Jbeta primers. The table came from immunoSEQ multiplex PCR; TCRdb's copy has only in-frame clones and leaves some out. The sample lists more than 150,000 clones; roughly 83% were seen once. The sample comprised PBMCs. The origin of the receptors is a boy between 10 and 17 years old in good health and CMV-seronegative.

This rearrangement joins TRBV2 to TRBJ1-1, with D possibly TRBD1 on 6 matching bases. Germline V gives CDR1 SNHLY, CDR2 FYNNEI. The CDR3 loop spans 15 amino acids. With 0 bases removed from V and 7 bases from J, the gap between germline ends came to 15 bases. This CDR3 reads CASSEALSGVIEAFF. CDR3 bases: TGTGCCAGCAGTGAAGCTCTCTCAGGGGTTATTGAAGCTTTCTTT. Full variable domain (outside the CDR3, taken from reference TRBV2 and TRBJ1-1): EPEVTQTPSHQVTQMGQEVILRCVPISNHLYFYWYRQILGQKVEFLVSFYNNEISEKSEIFDDQFSVERPDGSNFTLKIRSTKLEDSAMYFCASSEALSGVIEAFFGQGTRLTVV.

The chain is built from TRBV18 and TRBJ2-5, with 7 positions matching TRBD1. CDR3 size: 15 residues. The junction had 13 bases not matched to a gene; V was cut back by 8 bases and J by 4 bases. Germline V gene lookup returns CDR1 KGHSH and CDR2 LQKENI. CDR3 in amino acids: CASRKIGQVGETQYF. CDR3 DNA sequence: TGTGCCAGCCGGAAAATTGGACAGGTTGGAGAGACCCAGTACTTC.